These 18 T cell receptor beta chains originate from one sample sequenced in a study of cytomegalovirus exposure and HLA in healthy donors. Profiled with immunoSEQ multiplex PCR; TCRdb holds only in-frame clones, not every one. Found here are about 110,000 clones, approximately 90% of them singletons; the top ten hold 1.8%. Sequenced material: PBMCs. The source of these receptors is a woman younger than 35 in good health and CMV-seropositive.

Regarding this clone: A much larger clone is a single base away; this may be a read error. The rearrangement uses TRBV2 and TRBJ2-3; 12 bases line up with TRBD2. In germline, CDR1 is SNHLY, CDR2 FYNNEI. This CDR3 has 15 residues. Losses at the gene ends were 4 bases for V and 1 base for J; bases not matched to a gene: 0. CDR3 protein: CASSGTSGGTDTQYF. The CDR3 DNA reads TGTGCCAGCAGTGGGACTAGCGGGGGCACAGATACGCAGTATTTT. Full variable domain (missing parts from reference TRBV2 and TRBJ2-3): EPEVTQTPSHQVTQMGQEVILRCVPISNHLYFYWYRQILGQKVEFLVSFYNNEISEKSEIFDDQFSVERPDGSNFTLKIRSTKLEDSAMYFCASSGTSGGTDTQYFGPGTRLTVL.

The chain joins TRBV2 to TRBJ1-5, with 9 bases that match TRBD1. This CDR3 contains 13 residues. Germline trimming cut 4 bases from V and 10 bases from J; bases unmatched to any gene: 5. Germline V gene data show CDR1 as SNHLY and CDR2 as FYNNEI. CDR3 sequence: CASSGQGVRPQHF. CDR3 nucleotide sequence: TGTGCCAGCAGTGGACAGGGGGTTCGACCCCAGCATTTT.

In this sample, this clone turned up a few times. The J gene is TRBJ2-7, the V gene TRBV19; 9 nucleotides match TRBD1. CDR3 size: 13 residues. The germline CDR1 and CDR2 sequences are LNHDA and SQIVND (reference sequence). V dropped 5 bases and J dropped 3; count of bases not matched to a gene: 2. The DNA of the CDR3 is TGTGCCAGTAGTGGGACAGGGATCTACGAGCAGTACTTC. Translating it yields CASSGTGIYEQYF.

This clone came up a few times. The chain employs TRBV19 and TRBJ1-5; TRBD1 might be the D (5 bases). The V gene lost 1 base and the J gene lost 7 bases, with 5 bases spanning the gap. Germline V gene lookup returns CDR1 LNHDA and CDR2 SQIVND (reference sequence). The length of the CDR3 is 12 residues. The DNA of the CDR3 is TGTGCCAGTAGTATAGCAGGGCAGCCCCAGCATTTT. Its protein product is CASSIAGQPQHF.

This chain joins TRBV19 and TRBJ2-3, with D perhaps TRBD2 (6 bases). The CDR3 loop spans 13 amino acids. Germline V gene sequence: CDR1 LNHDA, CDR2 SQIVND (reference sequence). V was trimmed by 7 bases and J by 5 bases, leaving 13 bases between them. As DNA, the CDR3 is TGTGCCAGTAACCGGCAGGGAGGAGATACGCAGTATTTT. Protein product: CASNRQGGDTQYF.

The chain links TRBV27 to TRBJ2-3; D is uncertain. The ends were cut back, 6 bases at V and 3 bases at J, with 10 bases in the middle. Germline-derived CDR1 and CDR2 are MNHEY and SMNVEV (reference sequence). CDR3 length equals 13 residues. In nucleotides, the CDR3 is TGTGCCAGCAGCCTTATAGTTACAGATACGCAGTATTTT. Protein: CASSLIVTDTQYF.

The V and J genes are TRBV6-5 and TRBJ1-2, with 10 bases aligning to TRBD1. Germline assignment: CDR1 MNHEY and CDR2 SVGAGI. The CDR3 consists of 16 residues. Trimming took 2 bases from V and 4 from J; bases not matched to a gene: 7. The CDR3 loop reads CASSYNRQGASYGYTF. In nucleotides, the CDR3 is TGTGCCAGCAGTTACAATAGACAGGGGGCTTCCTATGGCTACACCTTC.

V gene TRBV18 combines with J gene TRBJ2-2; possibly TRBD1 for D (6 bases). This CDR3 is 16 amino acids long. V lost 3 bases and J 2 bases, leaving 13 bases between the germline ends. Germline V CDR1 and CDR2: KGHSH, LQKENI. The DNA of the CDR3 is TGTGCCAGCTCACCTGACGGGACACCCAACACCGGGGAGCTGTTTTTT. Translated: CASSPDGTPNTGELFF.

The CDR3 loop is CASGPGGYTF. CDR3 DNA sequence: TGTGCCAGCGGGCCGGGGGGCTACACCTTC. The V and J genes are TRBV28 and TRBJ1-2; D is ambiguous. The germline V gene encodes CDR1 MDHEN and CDR2 SYDVKM. The CDR3 is made up of 10 amino acids. V lost 8 bases and J 8 bases, leaving 9 bases between the germline ends.

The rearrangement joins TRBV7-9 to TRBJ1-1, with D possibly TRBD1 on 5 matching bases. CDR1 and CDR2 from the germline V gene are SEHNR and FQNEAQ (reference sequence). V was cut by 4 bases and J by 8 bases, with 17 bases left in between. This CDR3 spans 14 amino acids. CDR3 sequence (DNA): TGTGCCAGCAGCTCGTATGGACAAGTCTGGGAAGCTTTCTTT. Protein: CASSSYGQVWEAFF.

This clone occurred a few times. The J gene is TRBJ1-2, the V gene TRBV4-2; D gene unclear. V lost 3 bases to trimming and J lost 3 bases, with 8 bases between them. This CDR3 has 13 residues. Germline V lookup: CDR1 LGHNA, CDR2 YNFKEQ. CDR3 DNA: TGTGCCAGCAGCCATCAGGAATACTATGGCTACACCTTC. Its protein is CASSHQEYYGYTF.

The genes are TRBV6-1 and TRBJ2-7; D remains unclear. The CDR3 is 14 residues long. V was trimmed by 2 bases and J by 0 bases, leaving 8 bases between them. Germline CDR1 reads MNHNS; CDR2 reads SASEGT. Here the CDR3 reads CASSERQVSYEQYF. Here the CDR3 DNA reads TGTGCCAGCAGTGAAAGGCAGGTCTCCTACGAGCAGTACTTC.

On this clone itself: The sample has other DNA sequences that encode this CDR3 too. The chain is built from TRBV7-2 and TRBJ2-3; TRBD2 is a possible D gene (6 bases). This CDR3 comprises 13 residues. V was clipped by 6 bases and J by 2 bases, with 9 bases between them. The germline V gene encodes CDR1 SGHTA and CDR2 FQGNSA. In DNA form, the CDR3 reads TGTGCCAGCAGTTTGGGACTCACAGATACGCAGTATTTT. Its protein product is CASSLGLTDTQYF.

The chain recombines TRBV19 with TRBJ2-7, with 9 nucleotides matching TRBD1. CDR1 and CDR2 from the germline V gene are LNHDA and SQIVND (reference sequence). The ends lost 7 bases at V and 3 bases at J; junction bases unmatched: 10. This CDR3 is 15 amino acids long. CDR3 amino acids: CASKPGTGFDYEQYF. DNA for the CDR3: TGTGCCAGTAAACCCGGGACAGGGTTCGACTACGAGCAGTACTTC.

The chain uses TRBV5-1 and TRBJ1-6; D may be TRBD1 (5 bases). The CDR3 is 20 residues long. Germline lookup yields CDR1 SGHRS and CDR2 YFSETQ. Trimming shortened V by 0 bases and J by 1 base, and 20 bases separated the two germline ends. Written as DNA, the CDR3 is TGCGCCAGCAGCTTGGCCGGTTTGGGGCTTCGGGGGTCCTATAATTCACCCCTCCACTTT. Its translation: CASSLAGLGLRGSYNSPLHF.

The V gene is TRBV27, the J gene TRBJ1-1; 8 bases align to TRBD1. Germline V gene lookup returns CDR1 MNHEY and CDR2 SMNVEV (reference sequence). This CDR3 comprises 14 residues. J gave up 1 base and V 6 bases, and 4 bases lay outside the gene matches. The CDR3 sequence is CASRKQGGNTEAFF. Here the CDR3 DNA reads TGTGCCAGCAGAAAACAGGGGGGGAACACTGAAGCTTTCTTT.

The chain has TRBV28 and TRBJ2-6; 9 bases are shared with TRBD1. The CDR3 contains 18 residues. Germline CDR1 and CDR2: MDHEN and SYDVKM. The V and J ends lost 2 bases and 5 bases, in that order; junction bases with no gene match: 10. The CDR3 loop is CASSLGAGQGIWANVLTF. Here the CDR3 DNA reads TGTGCCAGCAGTTTAGGTGCGGGACAGGGTATCTGGGCCAACGTCCTGACTTTC.

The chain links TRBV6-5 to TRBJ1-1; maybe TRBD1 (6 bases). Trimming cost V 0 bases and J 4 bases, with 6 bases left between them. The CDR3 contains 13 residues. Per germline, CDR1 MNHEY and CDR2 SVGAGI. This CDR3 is CASSYSGGTEAFF. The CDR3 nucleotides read TGTGCCAGCAGTTACTCAGGGGGCACTGAAGCTTTCTTT.